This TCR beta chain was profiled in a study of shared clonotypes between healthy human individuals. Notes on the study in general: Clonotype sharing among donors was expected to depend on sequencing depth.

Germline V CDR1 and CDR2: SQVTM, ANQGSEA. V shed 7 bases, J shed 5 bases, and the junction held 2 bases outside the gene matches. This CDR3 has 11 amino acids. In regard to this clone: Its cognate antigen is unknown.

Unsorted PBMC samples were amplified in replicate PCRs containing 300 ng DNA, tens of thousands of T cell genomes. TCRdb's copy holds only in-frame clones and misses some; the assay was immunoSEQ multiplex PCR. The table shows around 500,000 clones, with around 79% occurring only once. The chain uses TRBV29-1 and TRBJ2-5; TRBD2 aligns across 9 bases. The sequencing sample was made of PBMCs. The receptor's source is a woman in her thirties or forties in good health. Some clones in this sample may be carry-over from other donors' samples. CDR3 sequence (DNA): TGCAGCGGGGGACTAGCTGAGACCCAGTACTTC. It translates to CSGGLAETQYF.